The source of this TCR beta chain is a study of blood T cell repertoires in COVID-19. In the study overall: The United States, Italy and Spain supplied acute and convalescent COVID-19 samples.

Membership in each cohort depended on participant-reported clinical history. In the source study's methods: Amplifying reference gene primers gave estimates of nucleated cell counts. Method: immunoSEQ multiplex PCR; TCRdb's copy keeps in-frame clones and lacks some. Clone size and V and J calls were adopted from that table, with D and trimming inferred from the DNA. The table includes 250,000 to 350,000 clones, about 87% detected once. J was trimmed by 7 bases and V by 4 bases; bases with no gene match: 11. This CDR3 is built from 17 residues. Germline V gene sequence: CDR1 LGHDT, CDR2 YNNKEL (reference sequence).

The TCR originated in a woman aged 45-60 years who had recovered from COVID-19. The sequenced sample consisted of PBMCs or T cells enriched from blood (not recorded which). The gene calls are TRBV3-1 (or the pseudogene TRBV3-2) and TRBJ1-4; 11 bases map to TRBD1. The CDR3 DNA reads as TGTGCCAGCAGCCTGTCCCGGGACAGGGGGAGGAGTGAAAAACTGTTTTTT. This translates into CASSLSRDRGRSEKLFF.